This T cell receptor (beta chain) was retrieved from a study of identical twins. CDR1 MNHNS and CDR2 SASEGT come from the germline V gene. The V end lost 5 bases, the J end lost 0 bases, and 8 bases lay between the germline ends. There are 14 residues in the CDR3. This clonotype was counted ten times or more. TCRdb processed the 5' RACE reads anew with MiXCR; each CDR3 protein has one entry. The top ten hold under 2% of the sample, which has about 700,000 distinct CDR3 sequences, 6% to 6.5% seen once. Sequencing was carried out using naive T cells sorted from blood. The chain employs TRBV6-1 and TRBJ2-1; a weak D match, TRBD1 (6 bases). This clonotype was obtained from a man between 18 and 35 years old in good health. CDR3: CASSRTDSYNEQFF. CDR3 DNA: TGTGCCAGCAGTAGGACAGACTCCTACAATGAGCAGTTCTTC.